Listed here is a single T cell receptor beta chain. Its antigen is unknown. With the Oncomine TCR Beta short-read assay, DNA from cultured CD4+ T cells was sequenced. TCRdb re-analysed the PCR reads in MiXCR, keeping a single row per CDR3 protein. Of some 6,900 distinct CDR3 sequences in the sample, about 32% were seen once. Treatment defined: 10-day PBMC culture with coronavirus spike peptide pools or control peptides (ViraFEST assay). From the unexposed donor, CD4+ T cells were collected ahead of the COVID-19 pandemic (2011-2018). This specimen comes from a study of vaccination and CD4 T cells after COVID-19. This receptor was taken from a human donor in good health. Material for sequencing was CD4+ T cells from blood, cultured in vitro.

CDR3 bases: TGCGCCAGCTACGACAGGGGCGCTGAAGCTTTCTTT. This gives the protein CASYDRGAEAFF. The V call is TRBV5-1, the J call TRBJ1-1; 8 bases fit TRBD1. CDR3 length equals 12 residues. The V segment lost 7 bases and the J segment 6 bases; nucleotides outside the gene matches: 5. The germline gives CDR1 SGHRS, CDR2 YFSETQ.